The sequence of this TCR beta chain was determined in a study of blood T cell repertoires in COVID-19. Original analysis: Nucleated cell number was recorded as an estimate derived from reference gene primer amplification. Generated by immunoSEQ multiplex PCR, the TCRdb table keeps only in-frame clones and is missing some. V and J calls and clone size are given by that table; D and trimming were obtained from the DNA. The data show about 150,000 clones, approximately 92% seen once. Germline V lookup: CDR1 GTSNPN, CDR2 SVGIG (reference sequence). The V and J ends lost 7 bases and 4 bases respectively, with 17 bases between them. The CDR3 covers 14 residues.

The chain employs TRBV30 and TRBJ2-1; D unclear. The TCR comes from a woman aged 35 to 49 with acute or convalescent COVID-19. The material sequenced was peripheral blood. The CDR3 nucleotides are TGTGCCTTGGAGCACTACGGCACATACAATGAGCAGTTCTTC. The encoded protein is CALEHYGTYNEQFF.